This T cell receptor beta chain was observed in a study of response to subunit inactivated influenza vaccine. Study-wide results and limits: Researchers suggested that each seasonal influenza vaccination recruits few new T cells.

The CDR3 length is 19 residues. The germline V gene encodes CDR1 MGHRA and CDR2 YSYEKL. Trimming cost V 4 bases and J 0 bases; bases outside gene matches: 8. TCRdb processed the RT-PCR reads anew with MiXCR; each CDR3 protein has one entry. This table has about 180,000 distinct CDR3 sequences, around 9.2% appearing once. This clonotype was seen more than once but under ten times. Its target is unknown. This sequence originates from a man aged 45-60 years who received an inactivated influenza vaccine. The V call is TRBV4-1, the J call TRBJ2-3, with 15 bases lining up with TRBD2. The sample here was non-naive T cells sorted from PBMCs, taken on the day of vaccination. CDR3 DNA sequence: TGCGCCAGCAGCCGAGGACTAGCGGGGGGGCCTCTAAGCACAGATACGCAGTATTTT. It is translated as CASSRGLAGGPLSTDTQYF.